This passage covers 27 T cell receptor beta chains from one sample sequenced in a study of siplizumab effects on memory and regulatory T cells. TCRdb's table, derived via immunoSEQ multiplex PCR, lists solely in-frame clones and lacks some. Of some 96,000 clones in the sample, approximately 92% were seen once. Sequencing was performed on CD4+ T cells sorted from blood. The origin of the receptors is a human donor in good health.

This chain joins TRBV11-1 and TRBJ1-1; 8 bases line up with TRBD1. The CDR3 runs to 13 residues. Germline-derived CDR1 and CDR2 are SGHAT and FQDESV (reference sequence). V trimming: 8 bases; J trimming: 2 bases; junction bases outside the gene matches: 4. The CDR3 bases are TGTGCCAGCCGTCCAGGGGGCAACACTGAAGCTTTCTTT. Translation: CASRPGGNTEAFF.

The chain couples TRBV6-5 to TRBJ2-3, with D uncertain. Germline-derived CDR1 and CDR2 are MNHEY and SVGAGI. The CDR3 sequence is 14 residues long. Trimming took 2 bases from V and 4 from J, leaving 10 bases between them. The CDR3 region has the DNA TGTGCCAGCAGTTACCGCGTTTTGTCAGATACGCAGTATTTT. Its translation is CASSYRVLSDTQYF.

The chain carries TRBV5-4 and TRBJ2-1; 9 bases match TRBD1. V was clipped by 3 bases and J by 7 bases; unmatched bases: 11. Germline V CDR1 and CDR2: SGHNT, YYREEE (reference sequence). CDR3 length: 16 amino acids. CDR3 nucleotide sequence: TGTGCCAGCAGCTCGGCCGGGACAGGGAAGCGGAATGAGCAGTTCTTC. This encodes CASSSAGTGKRNEQFF.

The CDR3 coding sequence is TGCAGCGTTGTACAGTCCCAAGGGAACTATGGCTACACCTTC. This gives the protein CSVVQSQGNYGYTF. The rearrangement joins TRBV29-1 to TRBJ1-2, with no clear D. Germline CDR1 reads SQVTM; CDR2 reads ANQGSEA. The CDR3 totals 14 residues. Deletions cut 4 bases from V and 2 bases from J, with 14 bases between. The full variable domain, in which reference TRBV29-1 and TRBJ1-2 provide the parts outside the CDR3, is SAVISQKPSRDICQRGTSLTIQCQVDSQVTMMFWYRQQPGQSLTLIATANQGSEATYESGFVIDKFPISRPNLTFSTLTVSNMSPEDSSIYLCSVVQSQGNYGYTFGSGTRLTVV.

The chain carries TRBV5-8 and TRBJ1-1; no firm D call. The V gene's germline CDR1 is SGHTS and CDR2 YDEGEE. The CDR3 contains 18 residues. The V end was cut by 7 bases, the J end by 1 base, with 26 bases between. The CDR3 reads CASPHPPGFAERNTEAFF. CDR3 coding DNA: TGTGCCAGCCCTCACCCCCCGGGGTTTGCGGAAAGGAACACTGAAGCTTTCTTT.

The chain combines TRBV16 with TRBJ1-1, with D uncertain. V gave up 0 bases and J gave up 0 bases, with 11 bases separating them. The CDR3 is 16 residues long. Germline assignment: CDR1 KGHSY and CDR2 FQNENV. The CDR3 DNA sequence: TGTGCCAGCAGCCAATCGCTCACACCAGTGAACACTGAAGCTTTCTTT. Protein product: CASSQSLTPVNTEAFF.

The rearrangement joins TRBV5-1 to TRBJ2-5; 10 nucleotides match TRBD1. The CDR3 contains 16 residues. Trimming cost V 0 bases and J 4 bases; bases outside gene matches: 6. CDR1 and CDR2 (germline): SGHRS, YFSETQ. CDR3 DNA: TGCGCCAGCAGCTTGGGGGCCAGGACAGGGGGAGAGACCCAGTACTTC. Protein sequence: CASSLGARTGGETQYF.

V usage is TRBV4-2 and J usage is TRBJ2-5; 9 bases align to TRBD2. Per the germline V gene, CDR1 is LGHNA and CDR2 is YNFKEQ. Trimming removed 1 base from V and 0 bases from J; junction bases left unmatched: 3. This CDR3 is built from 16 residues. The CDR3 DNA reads TGTGCCAGCAGCCAAGGGATAGCGGGGGACCAAGAGACCCAGTACTTC. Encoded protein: CASSQGIAGDQETQYF.

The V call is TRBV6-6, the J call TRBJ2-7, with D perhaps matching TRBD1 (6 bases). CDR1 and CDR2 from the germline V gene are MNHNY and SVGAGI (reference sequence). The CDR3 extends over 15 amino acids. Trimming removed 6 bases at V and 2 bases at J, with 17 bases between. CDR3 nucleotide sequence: TGTGCCAGCAGACCAGACAGGATGGTCCCCTACGAGCAGTACTTC. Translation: CASRPDRMVPYEQYF.

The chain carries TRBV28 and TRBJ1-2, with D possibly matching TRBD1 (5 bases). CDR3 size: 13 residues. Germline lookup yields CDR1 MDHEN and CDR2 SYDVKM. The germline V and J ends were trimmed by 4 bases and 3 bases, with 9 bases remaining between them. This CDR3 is CASSSPGYYGYTF. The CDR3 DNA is TGTGCCAGCAGTTCCCCAGGGTACTATGGCTACACCTTC.

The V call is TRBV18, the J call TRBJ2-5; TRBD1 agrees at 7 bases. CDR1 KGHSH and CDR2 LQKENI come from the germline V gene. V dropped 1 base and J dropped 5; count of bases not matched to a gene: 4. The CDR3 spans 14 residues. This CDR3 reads CASSPLPTGETQYF. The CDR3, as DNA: TGTGCCAGCTCACCACTCCCGACAGGGGAGACCCAGTACTTC.

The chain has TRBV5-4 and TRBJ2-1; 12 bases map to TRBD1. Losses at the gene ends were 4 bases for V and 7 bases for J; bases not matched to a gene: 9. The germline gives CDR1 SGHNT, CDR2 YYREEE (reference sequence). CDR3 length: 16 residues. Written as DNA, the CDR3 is TGTGCCAGCAGCCACGCACCGGGACAGGGGGCAAATGAGCAGTTCTTC. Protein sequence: CASSHAPGQGANEQFF.

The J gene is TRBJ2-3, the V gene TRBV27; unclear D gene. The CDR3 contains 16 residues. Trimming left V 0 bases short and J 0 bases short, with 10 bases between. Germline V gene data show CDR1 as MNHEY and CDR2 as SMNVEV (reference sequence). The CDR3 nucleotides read TGTGCCAGCAGTTTATCGTGGGCCGGTAGCACAGATACGCAGTATTTT. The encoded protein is CASSLSWAGSTDTQYF.

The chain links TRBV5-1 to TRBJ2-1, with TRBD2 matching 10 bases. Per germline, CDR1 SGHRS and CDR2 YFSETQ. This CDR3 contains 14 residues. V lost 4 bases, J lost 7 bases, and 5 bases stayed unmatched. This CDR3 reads CASSILAGANEQFF. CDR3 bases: TGCGCCAGCAGCATCCTAGCGGGGGCAAATGAGCAGTTCTTC. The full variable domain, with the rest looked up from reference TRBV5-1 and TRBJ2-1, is KAGVTQTPRYLIKTRGQQVTLSCSPISGHRSVSWYQQTPGQGLQFLFEYFSETQRNKGNFPGRFSGRQFSNSRSEMNVSTLELGDSALYLCASSILAGANEQFFGPGTRLTVL.

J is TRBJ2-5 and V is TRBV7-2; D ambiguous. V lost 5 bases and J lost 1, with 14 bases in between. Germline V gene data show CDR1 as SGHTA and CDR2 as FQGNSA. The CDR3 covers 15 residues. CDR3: CASSTQKIPQETQYF. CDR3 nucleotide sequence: TGTGCCAGCAGCACCCAAAAGATACCCCAAGAGACCCAGTACTTC.

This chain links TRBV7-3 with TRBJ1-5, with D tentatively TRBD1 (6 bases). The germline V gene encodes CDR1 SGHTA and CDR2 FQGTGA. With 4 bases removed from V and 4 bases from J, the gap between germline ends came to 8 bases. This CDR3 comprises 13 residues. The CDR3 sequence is CASSSDRNQPQHF. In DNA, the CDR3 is TGTGCCAGCAGCTCGGACAGAAATCAGCCCCAGCATTTT.

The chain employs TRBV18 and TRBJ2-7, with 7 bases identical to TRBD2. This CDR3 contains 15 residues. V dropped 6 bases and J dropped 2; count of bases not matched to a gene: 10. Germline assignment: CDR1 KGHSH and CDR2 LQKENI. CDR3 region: CASSEGRGSPYEQYF. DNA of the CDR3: TGTGCCAGCTCGGAGGGGCGGGGGAGTCCCTACGAGCAGTACTTC.

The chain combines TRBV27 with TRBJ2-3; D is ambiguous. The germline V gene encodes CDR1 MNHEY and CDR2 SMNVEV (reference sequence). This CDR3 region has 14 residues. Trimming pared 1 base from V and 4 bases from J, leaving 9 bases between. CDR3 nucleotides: TGTGCCAGCAGTTTATTTTCGTTCCCAGATACGCAGTATTTT. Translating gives CASSLFSFPDTQYF.

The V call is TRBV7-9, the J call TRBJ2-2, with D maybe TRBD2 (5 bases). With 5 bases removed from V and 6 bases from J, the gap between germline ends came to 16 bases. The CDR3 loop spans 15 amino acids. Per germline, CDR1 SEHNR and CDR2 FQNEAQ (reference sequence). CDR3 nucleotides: TGTGCCAGCAGCGTGGACTTACTGGTATCCGGGGAGCTGTTTTTT. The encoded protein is CASSVDLLVSGELFF. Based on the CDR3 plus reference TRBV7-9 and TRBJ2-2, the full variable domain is DTGVSQNPRHKITKRGQNVTFRCDPISEHNRLYWYRQTLGQGPEFLTYFQNEAQLEKSRLLSDRFSAERPKGSFSTLEIQRTEQGDSAMYLCASSVDLLVSGELFFGEGSRLTVL.

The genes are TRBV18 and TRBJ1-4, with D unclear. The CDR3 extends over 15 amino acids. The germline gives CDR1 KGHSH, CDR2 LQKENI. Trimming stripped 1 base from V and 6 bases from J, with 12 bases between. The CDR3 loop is CASSPLGSSDEKLFF. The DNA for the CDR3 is TGTGCCAGCTCACCACTGGGGTCCTCGGATGAAAAACTGTTTTTT.

This CDR3 reads CAWRARGGNTGELFF. The CDR3 nucleotides are TGTGCCTGGAGGGCCAGGGGGGGGAACACCGGGGAGCTGTTTTTT. V usage is TRBV30 and J usage is TRBJ2-2; D assignment may be TRBD1 or TRBD2 (7 bases each). Germline CDR1 and CDR2: GTSNPN and SVGIG (reference sequence). V gave up 3 bases and J gave up 1 base, with 12 bases separating them. CDR3 length: 15 amino acids. Full variable domain (outside the CDR3, taken from reference TRBV30 and TRBJ2-2): SQTIHQWPATLVQPVGSPLSLECTVEGTSNPNLYWYRQAAGRGLQLLFYSVGIGQISSEVPQNLSASRPQDRQFILSSKKLLLSDSGFYLCAWRARGGNTGELFFGEGSRLTVL.

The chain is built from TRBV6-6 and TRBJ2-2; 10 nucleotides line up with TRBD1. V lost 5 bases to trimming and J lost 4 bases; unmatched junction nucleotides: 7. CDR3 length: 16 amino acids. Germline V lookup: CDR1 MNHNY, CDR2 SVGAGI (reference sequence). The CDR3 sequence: CASSARTGGTTGELFF. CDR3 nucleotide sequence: TGTGCCAGCAGTGCCCGGACAGGGGGGACCACCGGGGAGCTGTTTTTT.

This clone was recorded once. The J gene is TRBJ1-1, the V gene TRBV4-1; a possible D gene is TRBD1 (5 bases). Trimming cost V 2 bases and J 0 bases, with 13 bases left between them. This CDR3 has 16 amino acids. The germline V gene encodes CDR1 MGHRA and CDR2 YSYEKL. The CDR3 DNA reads TGCGCCAGCAGCCAACCCAGCGGGGGGATGAACACTGAAGCTTTCTTT. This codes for CASSQPSGGMNTEAFF.

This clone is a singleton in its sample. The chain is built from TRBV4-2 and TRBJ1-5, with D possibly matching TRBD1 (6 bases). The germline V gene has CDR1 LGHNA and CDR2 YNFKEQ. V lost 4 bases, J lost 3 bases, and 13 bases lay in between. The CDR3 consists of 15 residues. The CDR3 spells CASSPYSGANQPQHF. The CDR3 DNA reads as TGTGCCAGCAGCCCATATTCGGGGGCCAATCAGCCCCAGCATTTT.

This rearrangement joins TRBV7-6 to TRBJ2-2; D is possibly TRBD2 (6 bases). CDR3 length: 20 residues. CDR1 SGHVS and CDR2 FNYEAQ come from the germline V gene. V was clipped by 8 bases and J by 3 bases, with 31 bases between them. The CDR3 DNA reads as TGTGCCAGCGCCCTAGAGGGTAAGTGGGGATGGAGGGTCGACACCGGGGAGCTGTTTTTT. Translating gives CASALEGKWGWRVDTGELFF.

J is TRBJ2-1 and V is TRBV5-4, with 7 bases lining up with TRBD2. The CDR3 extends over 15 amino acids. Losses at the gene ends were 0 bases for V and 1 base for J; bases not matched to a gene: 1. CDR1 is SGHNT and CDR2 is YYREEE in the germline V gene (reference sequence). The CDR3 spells CASSLGLASYNEQFF. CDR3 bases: TGTGCCAGCAGCTTGGGACTAGCTTCCTACAATGAGCAGTTCTTC.

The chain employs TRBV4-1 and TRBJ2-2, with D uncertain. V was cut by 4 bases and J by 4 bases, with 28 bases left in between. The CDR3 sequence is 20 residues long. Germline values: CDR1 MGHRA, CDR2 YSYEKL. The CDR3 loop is CASSLRNLEQTEQRTGELFF. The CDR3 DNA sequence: TGCGCCAGCAGCCTCCGAAACCTGGAACAGACGGAGCAACGCACCGGGGAGCTGTTTTTT.